One T cell receptor beta chain is described in this entry. This sample is drawn from a study of blood T cell repertoires in COVID-19. In the study overall: The samples span acute and convalescent COVID-19 from the United States, Italy and Spain. The cDNA or gDNA used as material had been derived from T cells, B-cell-depleted T cells, or PBMCs.

Original handling: Estimated nucleated cell counts came from reference gene primer amplification. Only in-frame clones appear in the TCRdb table, and some are missing; sequencing was by immunoSEQ multiplex PCR. The V and J calls and the clone size are those of that table, but D and trimming were determined from the DNA. The sample consists of about 410,000 clones, more than 80% of them appearing once. The germline V and J ends were trimmed by 7 bases and 2 bases, with 20 bases remaining between them. This CDR3 contains 17 residues. Germline CDR1 is LNHDA and CDR2 is SQIVND (reference sequence). Sequencing was done on a sample of peripheral blood. The TCR comes from a woman in her thirties with active or convalescent COVID-19. This chain uses TRBV19 with TRBJ1-4; D is ambiguous. The chain's CDR3 is CASIRGPVGRTNEKLFF. Written as DNA, the CDR3 is TGTGCCAGTATCCGCGGGCCGGTAGGGAGGACTAATGAAAAACTGTTTTTT.